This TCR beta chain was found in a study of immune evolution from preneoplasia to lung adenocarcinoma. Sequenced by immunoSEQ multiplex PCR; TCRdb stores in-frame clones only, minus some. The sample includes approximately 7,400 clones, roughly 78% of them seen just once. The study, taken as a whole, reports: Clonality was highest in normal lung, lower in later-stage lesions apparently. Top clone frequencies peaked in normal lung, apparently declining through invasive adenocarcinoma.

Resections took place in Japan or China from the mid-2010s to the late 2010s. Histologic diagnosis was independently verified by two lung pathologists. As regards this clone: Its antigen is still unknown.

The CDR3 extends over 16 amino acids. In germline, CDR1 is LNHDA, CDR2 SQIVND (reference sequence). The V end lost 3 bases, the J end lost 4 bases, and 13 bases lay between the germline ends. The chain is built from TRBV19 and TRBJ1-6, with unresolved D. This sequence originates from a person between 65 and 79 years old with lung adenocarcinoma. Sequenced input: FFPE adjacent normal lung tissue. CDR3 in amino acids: CASSIRGLPYNSPLHF. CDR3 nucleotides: TGTGCCAGTAGTATCCGAGGGCTTCCATATAATTCACCCCTCCACTTT. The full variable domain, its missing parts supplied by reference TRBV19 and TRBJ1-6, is DGGITQSPKYLFRKEGQNVTLSCEQNLNHDAMYWYRQDPGQGLRLIYYSQIVNDFQKGDIAEGYSVSREKKESFPLTVTSAQKNPTAFYLCASSIRGLPYNSPLHFGNGTRLTVT.